This TCR beta chain emerged from a study of blood T cell repertoires in COVID-19. The V gene's germline CDR1 is LNHDA and CDR2 SQIVND (reference sequence). The CDR3 extends over 15 amino acids. The ends lost 4 bases at V and 1 base at J; junction bases unmatched: 5. Produced via immunoSEQ multiplex PCR; TCRdb's table is partial and in-frame only. This sample has 250,000 or so clones, with 90% found just once. This TCR was sampled from a man in his thirties or forties with COVID-19, enrolled during active disease. Specimen: peripheral blood. V is TRBV19 and J is TRBJ2-7; 9 bases fit TRBD1. Written as DNA, the CDR3 is TGTGCCAGTAGTACGCTGGGACAGGGATCCTACGAGCAGTACTTC. It is translated as CASSTLGQGSYEQYF.